This T cell receptor (beta chain) was sequenced for a study of T-cell reconstitution after alpha-beta-depleted transplantation in children. General study results and limits: T-cell counts and diversity were attributed mostly to newly produced T cells one year after transplant. Surviving recipient T cells and thymic progenitors underlay high day-60 TCRbeta diversity in some patients. Expanded graft clones numbering several hundred reportedly gave rise to alpha-beta T cells about two months after transplant.

Germline V gene lookup returns CDR1 LGHDT and CDR2 YNNKEL (reference sequence). This CDR3 spans 14 amino acids. Losses at the gene ends were 5 bases for V and 9 bases for J; bases not matched to a gene: 9. Using unique molecular identifiers, the investigators prepared the TCRbeta library. Each CDR3 protein is one row after TCRdb ran MiXCR on the PCR reads. The sample yields hundreds of thousands of distinct CDR3 sequences, 10% to 15% seen once. Worth noting for this clonotype: Its antigen is currently unknown.

The origin of this receptor is a male patient aged 10 to 17 who had a stem cell transplant for acute myeloid leukemia, so the T cells may come from the graft donor. The V call is TRBV3-1, the J call TRBJ2-1; 8 bases agree with TRBD2. This specimen was PBMCs, mostly from graft donor cells, taken 360 days after TCRalphabeta/CD19-depleted stem cell transplant. In DNA, the CDR3 is TGTGCCAGCAGCTCTATTAGCGGGGTGGTTGAGCAGTTCTTC. This encodes CASSSISGVVEQFF.